This T cell receptor (beta chain) was sequenced for a study of blood T cell repertoires in COVID-19. This clone appeared a single time. V shed 0 bases and J 4 bases; nucleotides not matched to a gene: 6. This CDR3 has 15 residues. Looked up from germline, CDR1 is SGDLS and CDR2 is YYNGEE. Generated by immunoSEQ multiplex PCR, the TCRdb table keeps only in-frame clones and is missing some. The sample consists of around 140,000 clones, approximately 87% of them appearing once. Specimen: peripheral blood. The chain recombines TRBV9 with TRBJ1-2; the match to TRBD1 covers 7 bases. The receptor comes from a man aged 45 to 65 who had recovered from COVID-19. The CDR3: CASSVDPGQSYGYTF. In nucleotides, the CDR3 is TGTGCCAGCAGCGTAGACCCGGGACAGAGCTATGGCTACACCTTC. The whole variable domain, remainder taken from reference TRBV9 and TRBJ1-2, is DSGVTQTPKHLITATGQRVTLRCSPRSGDLSVYWYQQSLDQGLQFLIQYYNGEERAKGNILERFSAQQFPDLHSELNLSSLELGDSALYFCASSVDPGQSYGYTFGSGTRLTVV.